This TCR beta chain emerged from a study of Ad26.COV2.S vaccination and SARS-CoV-2 variants. Study-wide background: Donor joined the COV1001 Ad26.COV2.S trial arm.

Notes on the study in general: Substantial breadth was reportedly displayed by spike-specific CD8+ and CD4+ T cell responses after vaccination. Those who received vaccine or placebo ended up with similar non-spike TCR breadth. Spike-specific TCR breadth was greater in vaccine than placebo recipients.

Measured with immunoSEQ multiplex PCR; TCRdb has only the in-frame clones, and not every one. In the table there are approximately 400,000 clones, roughly 84% of which are singletons. Treatment described: roughly 19 received Ad26.COV2.S at low or high dose, single or two shots; about 5 received placebo; per-sample allocation not given. Samples came from day 63 after the first vaccine or placebo injection. V dropped 2 bases and J dropped 2 bases, with 14 bases sitting between them. CDR3 length: 16 residues. Germline V lookup: CDR1 SGHTA, CDR2 FQGNSA. Turning to this clone: Its antigen is undetermined.

The TCR sequence derives from a person aged 18-65 years who received the Ad26.COV2.S COVID-19 vaccine or a placebo. Here the sequenced sample was peripheral blood, taken in a trial of Ad26.COV2.S vaccine versus placebo. The chain employs TRBV7-2 and TRBJ2-3, with D tentatively TRBD2 (5 bases). The CDR3 here is CASSLRAVAPTDTQYF. As DNA, the CDR3 is TGTGCCAGCAGCTTAAGAGCGGTGGCCCCCACAGATACGCAGTATTTT.